This T cell receptor (beta chain) was recovered during a study of cytomegalovirus exposure and HLA in healthy donors (dated by TCRdb to 2015 to 2018). As for the study more broadly: In an earlier analysis of some 550 of the donors, less than 350 Gb of sequence data and approximately 100 million unique TCR beta sequences from approximately 180 million T cells were reported. HLA typing covered class I and class II loci at four-digit resolution. The study profiled the T cell repertoires of hundreds of subjects by immunosequencing and related them to cytomegalovirus serostatus. Donor age, sex, ethnicity and CMV serostatus were compiled alongside the repertoire data. An early release covering roughly 580 HLA-typed donors comprised approximately 290 gigabases of sequencing data and tens of millions of unique TCR sequences. An earlier analysis of 587 of the donors applied high-throughput TCR beta sequencing to assess whether each TCR beta V gene segment acted as functional or pseudogenic. The later analysis used no new phenotypic data to find candidate immune exposures, relying instead on TCR beta sequences and their occurrence across donors. The aim of the study was to test whether cataloging public T cell receptors could identify signatures of past pathogen exposure. A separate validation cohort of 100 to 150 different subjects was used in addition to the approximately 670-subject first cohort. Four to six DR-DQ haplotypes were handled as single units for association and clustering, since linkage in the cohort was strong. To study patterns of TCR occurrence, a later analysis re-analyzed previously published TCR beta repertoires from 700 or so donors and added high-resolution HLA genotyping. Every repertoire in the discovery cohort had been generated on one and the same sequencing platform. Typing coverage differed by locus: A, B, C, DRB1 and DQB1 were typed in about 620-640 donors, DQA1 in about 560, DPA1 in 600 to 610, and DPB1 in 450 to 490. The study combined high-throughput TCR immunosequencing, statistical association of individual TCRs with disease status, and machine learning to predict cytomegalovirus infection status. In a later genetic analysis, genome-wide SNP genotypes for about three fifths of the roughly 670 donors were used, and that subset was treated as a discovery cohort. Among roughly 370 genotyped donors of the cohort, an average of approximately 240,000 unique TCR beta nucleotide sequences were sequenced per donor, roughly 18% of them non-productive. Of the roughly 400 genotyped donors, more than 75% were placed in the genetic ancestry cluster associated with self-reported Caucasian donors.

In total, roughly 710 healthy bone marrow donors made up the cohort. At the time of sampling, all cohort members were nominally healthy, though unrecorded immune exposures were likely present. The donor tested CMV seronegative, placing the donor among the approximately 360 seronegative members of the cohort. A peripheral blood sample was collected from each donor, and TCR beta sequencing was performed on peripheral blood mononuclear cells. Genomic DNA extraction from the blood cell samples was performed with the Qiagen DNeasy Blood Extraction Kit. The CDR3 runs 16 residues from the cysteine to the phenylalanine. The sequence is cut down to CDR3 DNA, 48 bases in frame from base 1. CDR1 and CDR2, per the germline V gene, are SGHTA and FQGTGA. Trimming at the junction amounts to 5 bases on V and 5 bases on J, and the germline ends lie 19 bases apart. General conclusions and limits of the study: Compared with equally common non-associated chains, HLA-associated TCR beta chains in a later analysis were more clonally expanded and had lower generation probabilities. The presence/absence analyses assumed that sequencing depth was roughly uniform across donors, and that assumption may not be true. When HLA alleles, especially DR and DQ, strongly co-occurred, attributing TCR associations to individual alleles was difficult. A later analysis found that TCR association rates varied across HLA loci, with DRB1 alleles showing the most associated TCRs and HLA-C alleles the fewest. Because HLA typing was unavailable for some donors at each locus, only the typed subset was used in association tests. In both the original and validation cohorts, the classifier was reported to diagnose cytomegalovirus status with high specificity and sensitivity. It was suggested by the authors that the approach could potentially be generalized to other disease states and immunological phenotypes. A few of the identified cytomegalovirus-associated TCR beta chains were confirmed in vitro to be specific for cytomegalovirus antigens. A later analysis associated approximately 17,000 TCR beta sequences with specific HLA alleles at a false discovery rate of 0.05. The cohort was sequenced for TCR beta chains only, and without alpha or paired-chain data the features that could be detected were limited. For the cohort, immune exposure information was limited to CMV serostatus. While some public TCRs were present in many individuals, most TCR sequences turned up only very rarely across donors. Several of the top co-occurrence clusters appeared to be linked to parvovirus B19, influenza, CMV and Epstein-Barr virus, according to a later analysis. Because counts were too low, some 16 rarely observed V segments, including chromosome 9 orphons, were excluded from the earlier analysis of fewer than 650 of the donors. Correlated functional status among segregating V segments might reflect linkage disequilibrium, but an unknown experimental factor could not be ruled out. In the study, some 160 TCR beta chains were listed as associated with cytomegalovirus. In a later genetic analysis, fewer N-insertions in productive TCRs were reported among donors in an Asian-associated ancestry cluster than the roughly 670-donor mean. V-gene and J-gene trimming of TCR beta chains was associated with a missense DCLRE1C variant in a later genetic analysis, and the association was replicated in an independent cohort. A further reported finding was that TCR beta sequences accurately predicted the HLA-A and HLA-B alleles for most subjects in the first cohort. Because the 87-base-pair reads could not distinguish some IMGT-functional V segments, including TRBV6-2 and TRBV6-3, those segments were excluded. An earlier analysis of approximately 570 of the donors showed that most TCR beta V segments appeared in productive rearrangements either about 87% or about 30% of the time, which broadly matched IMGT annotations. According to a later analysis, most CMV-associated TCR beta chains appeared to be HLA-restricted, and the HLA associations seemed to be driven largely by CMV exposure. A cluster of highly shared sequence variants was judged likely to be a technical artifact of the sequencing pipeline.

The sample holds a few counts of this clone. Which antigen it targets is not known. No much larger clone is present one base from it, and per-base qualities are unavailable. The method was the immunoSEQ multiplex PCR assay. A mixture of 60 forward primers for TCR Vbeta segments and 13 reverse primers for TCR Jbeta segments was used in the multiplex PCR. The CDR3 region of rearranged TCR beta genes was amplified from genomic DNA by a multiplex PCR assay. The Illumina HiSeq System was used to sequence the amplified TCR beta libraries as 87-base-pair reads. Under the source paper's analysis protocol: A later analysis tallied 70 million to 100 million unique TCR beta chains across the 666 repertoires, and some 12 million of those chains were shared by two or more donors. A nearest-neighbor algorithm error-corrected the raw reads and collapsed the reads into unique sequences, merging closely related sequences to remove PCR and sequencing errors. V, D and J gene segments were assigned by aligning CDR3 sequences to IMGT reference sequences. For a sequence to be retained, at least a six-nucleotide match to both a V gene segment and a J gene segment was required. Rearrangements were called productive when the CDR3 lacked stop codons and stayed in frame with V and J; all others were non-productive. CDR3 was defined according to IMGT convention as the region running from the second conserved V-encoded cysteine to the conserved J-encoded phenylalanine. The earlier analysis of about 570 of the donors excluded any sequence lacking an unambiguous match to a single V gene segment. In an earlier analysis of 500 to 750 of the donors, V segments were called functional above 56.7% productive rearrangements and were called segregating when the between-donor standard deviation exceeded 5%. A statistical classification framework was built to diagnose cytomegalovirus status from the catalog of TCR beta chain sequences. In a later analysis, TCR nucleotide sequences were compared against IMGT/GENE-DB human TR gene sequences so that V and J genes could be assigned. In a later analysis, CDR3 sequences and most-parsimonious VDJ recombination scenarios were assigned using the TCRdist pipeline. In a later analysis, each TCR beta chain was defined by its CDR3 amino acid sequence together with its V-gene family, and reads lacking a unique V-gene family were excluded. In a later analysis, fewer than 600 highly shared, low-generation-probability nucleotide sequences were removed to address suspected cross-contamination and a sequencing artifact. A later analysis calculated a clonal expansion index for each public chain from normalized within-repertoire ranks of inferred template counts. A later analysis computed generation probabilities with a VDJ recombination model fitted to out-of-frame rearrangements, and checked the results against IGoR. In a later analysis, hypergeometric tests were used to score TCR-TCR, TCR-HLA and TCR-CMV co-occurrence, with a repertoire-size bias correction applied to TCR pairs. False discovery rates were estimated in a later analysis by permuting HLA or CMV assignments 20 times. In a later analysis, co-occurring TCRs were grouped with DBSCAN, and TCRdist sequence similarity was added when clustering was performed within HLA-allele-positive subsets. Repertoires with fewer than 30,000 or more than 120,000 public chains, plus five repertoires with anomalous nucleotide sharing, were excluded from co-occurrence clustering. TCRdb took this table from immuneACCESS and kept in-frame rearrangements with V and J called. Such tables lack part of the clones; where checked against another copy, unresolved V genes explain under half of the gap, and the rest is unexplained. The V and J calls and clone size are taken from that table; D and trimming were inferred from the DNA. The table for this sample lists some 100,000 clones; around 73% of them were counted only once. Together, the top ten hold around 7.7% of the sample.

The V and J segments used are TRBV7-3 and TRBJ2-1; D gene: possibly TRBD1, on 7 matching bases. The sample comprised PBMCs. This TCR was recovered from a man in his forties or fifties in good health and CMV-seronegative. The DNA sequence follows: TGTGCCAGCAGCCCACAGGGGACGGGACTTAACAATGAGCAGTTCTTC. Its product reads: CASSPQGTGLNNEQFF.